This T cell receptor (beta chain) is from a study of T cell changes during pregnancy in multiple sclerosis. CDR1 SNHLY and CDR2 FYNNEI come from the germline V gene. The CDR3 loop spans 11 amino acids. V was clipped by 3 bases and J by 12 bases, with 9 bases between them. TCRdb's table, derived via immunoSEQ multiplex PCR, lists solely in-frame clones and lacks some. The table includes about 32,000 clones, roughly 89% detected once. This receptor was obtained from a female donor with multiple sclerosis, enrolled in a pregnancy study. The specimen comprised CD8+ T cells from peripheral blood mononuclear cells, sampled in the second trimester of pregnancy. The V call is TRBV2, the J call TRBJ1-5, with unresolved D. The CDR3 reads CASSDTQLQHF. DNA of the CDR3: TGTGCCAGCAGTGACACCCAACTCCAGCATTTT.